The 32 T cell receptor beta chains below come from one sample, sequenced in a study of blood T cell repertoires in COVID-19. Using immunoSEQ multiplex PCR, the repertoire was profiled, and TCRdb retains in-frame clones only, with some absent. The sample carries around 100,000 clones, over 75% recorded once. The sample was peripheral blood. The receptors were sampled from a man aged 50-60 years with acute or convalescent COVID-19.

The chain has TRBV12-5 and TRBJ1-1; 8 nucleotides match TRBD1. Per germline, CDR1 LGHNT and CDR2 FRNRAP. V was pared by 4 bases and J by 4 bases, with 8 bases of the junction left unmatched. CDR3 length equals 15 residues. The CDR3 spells CASGWKTGVGTEAFF. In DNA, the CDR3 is TGTGCTAGTGGTTGGAAGACAGGGGTGGGCACTGAAGCTTTCTTT.

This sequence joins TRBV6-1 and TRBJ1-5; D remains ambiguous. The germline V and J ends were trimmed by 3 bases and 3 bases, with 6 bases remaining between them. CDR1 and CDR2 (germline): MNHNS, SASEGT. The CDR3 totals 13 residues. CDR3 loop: CASSDLSNQPQHF. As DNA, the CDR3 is TGTGCCAGCAGTGACCTGTCCAATCAGCCCCAGCATTTT.

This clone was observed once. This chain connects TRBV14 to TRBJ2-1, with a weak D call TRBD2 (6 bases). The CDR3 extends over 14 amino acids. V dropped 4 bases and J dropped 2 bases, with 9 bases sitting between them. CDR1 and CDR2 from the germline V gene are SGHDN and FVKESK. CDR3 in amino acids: CASSRTGAYNEQFF. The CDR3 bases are TGTGCCAGCAGCCGTACGGGAGCCTACAATGAGCAGTTCTTC.

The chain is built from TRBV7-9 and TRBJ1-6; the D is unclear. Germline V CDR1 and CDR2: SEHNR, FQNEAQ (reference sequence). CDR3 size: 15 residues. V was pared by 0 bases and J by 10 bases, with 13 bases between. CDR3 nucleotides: TGTGCCAGCAGCTTAGCCACCCTAAGCGGATCACCCCTCCACTTT. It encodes CASSLATLSGSPLHF.

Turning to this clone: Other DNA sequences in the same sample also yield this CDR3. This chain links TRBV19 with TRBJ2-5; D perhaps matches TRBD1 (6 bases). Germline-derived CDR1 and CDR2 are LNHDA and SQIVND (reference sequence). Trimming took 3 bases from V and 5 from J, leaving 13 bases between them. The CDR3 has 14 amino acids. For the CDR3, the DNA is TGTGCCAGTAGTATTTCAGGGGCCCAGGAGACCCAGTACTTC. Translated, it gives CASSISGAQETQYF.

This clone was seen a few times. CDR3 bases: TGTGCCAGCAGTTTACGCCTTTTTGGAGGGACAGGGACCGGGGAGCTGTTTTTT. Residues: CASSLRLFGGTGTGELFF. The rearrangement joins TRBV27 to TRBJ2-2, with 9 nucleotides matching TRBD1. The trim removed 2 bases at V and 5 bases at J, leaving 12 bases unmatched. Germline CDR1 is MNHEY and CDR2 is SMNVEV (reference sequence). The CDR3 consists of 18 residues.

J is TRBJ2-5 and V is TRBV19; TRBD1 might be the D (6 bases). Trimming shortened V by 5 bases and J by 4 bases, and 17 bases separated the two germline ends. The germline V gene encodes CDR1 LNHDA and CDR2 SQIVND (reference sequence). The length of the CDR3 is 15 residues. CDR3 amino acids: CASSRGRDTVETQYF. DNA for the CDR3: TGTGCCAGTAGTCGAGGCCGGGACACTGTAGAGACCCAGTACTTC.

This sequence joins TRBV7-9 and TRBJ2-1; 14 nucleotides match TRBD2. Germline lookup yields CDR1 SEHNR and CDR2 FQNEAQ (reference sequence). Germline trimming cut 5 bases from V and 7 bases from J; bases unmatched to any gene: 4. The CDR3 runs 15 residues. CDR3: CASSEGLAGVNEQFF. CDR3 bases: TGTGCCAGCAGCGAGGGACTAGCGGGGGTAAATGAGCAGTTCTTC.

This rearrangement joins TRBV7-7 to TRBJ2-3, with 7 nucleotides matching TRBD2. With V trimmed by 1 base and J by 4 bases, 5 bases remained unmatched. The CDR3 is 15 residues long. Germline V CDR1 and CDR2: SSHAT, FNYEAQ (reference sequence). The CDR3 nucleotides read TGTGCCAGCAGCTTAGGGGCGGGAGCGGCAGATACGCAGTATTTT. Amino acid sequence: CASSLGAGAADTQYF.

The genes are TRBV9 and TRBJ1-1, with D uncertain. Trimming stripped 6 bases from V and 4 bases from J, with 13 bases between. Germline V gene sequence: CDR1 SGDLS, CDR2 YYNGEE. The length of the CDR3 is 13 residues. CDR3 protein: CASTSQEGTEAFF. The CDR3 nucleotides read TGTGCCAGCACATCTCAAGAGGGCACTGAAGCTTTCTTT.

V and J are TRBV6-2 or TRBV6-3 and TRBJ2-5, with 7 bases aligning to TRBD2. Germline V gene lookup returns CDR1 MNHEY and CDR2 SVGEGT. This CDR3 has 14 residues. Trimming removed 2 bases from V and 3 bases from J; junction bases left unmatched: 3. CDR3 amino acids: CASSYAGVEETQYF. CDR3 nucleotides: TGTGCCAGCAGTTACGCGGGAGTTGAAGAGACCCAGTACTTC.

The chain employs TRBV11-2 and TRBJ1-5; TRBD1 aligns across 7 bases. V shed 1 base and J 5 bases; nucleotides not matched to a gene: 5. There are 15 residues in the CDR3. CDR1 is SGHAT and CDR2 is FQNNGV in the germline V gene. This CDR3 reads CASSLGQGADQPQHF. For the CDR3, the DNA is TGTGCCAGCAGCTTAGGACAGGGCGCGGATCAGCCCCAGCATTTT.

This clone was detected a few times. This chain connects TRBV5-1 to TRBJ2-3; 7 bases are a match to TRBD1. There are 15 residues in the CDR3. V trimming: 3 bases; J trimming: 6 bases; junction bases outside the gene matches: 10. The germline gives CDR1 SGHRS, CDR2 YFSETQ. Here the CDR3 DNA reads TGCGCCAGCAGCTCCCTCATAGGGGGCCCCGATACGCAGTATTTT. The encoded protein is CASSSLIGGPDTQYF.

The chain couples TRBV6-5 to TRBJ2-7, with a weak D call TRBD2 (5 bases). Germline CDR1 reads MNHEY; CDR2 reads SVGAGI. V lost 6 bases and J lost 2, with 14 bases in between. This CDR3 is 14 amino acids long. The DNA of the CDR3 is TGTGCCAGCAGACTAGACTCCAACACCTACGAGCAGTACTTC. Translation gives CASRLDSNTYEQYF.

The CDR3 loop reads CASSPTRDRGFRTEAFF. The CDR3 DNA follows: TGTGCCAGCTCACCCACCCGGGACAGGGGGTTTCGCACTGAAGCTTTCTTT. V is TRBV18 and J is TRBJ1-1, with 11 positions matching TRBD1. Germline-derived CDR1 and CDR2 are KGHSH and LQKENI. The CDR3 spans 17 residues. Trimming took 3 bases from V and 4 from J; bases not matched to a gene: 10.

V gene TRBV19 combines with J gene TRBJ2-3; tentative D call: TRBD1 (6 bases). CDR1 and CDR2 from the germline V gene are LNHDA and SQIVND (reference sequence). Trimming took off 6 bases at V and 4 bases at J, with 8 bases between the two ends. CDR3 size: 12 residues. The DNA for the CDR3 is TGTGCCAGTAGGGGACAACCAGATACGCAGTATTTT. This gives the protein CASRGQPDTQYF.

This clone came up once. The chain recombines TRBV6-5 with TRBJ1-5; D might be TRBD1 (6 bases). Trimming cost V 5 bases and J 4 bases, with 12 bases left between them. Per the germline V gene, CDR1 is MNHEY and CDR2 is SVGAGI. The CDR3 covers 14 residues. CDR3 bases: TGTGCCAGCAGTCGACAGGCAGGGAATCAGCCCCAGCATTTT. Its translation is CASSRQAGNQPQHF.

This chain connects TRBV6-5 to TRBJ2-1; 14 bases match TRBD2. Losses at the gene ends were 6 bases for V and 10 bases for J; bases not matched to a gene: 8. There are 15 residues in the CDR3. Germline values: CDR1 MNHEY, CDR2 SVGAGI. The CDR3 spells CASSRGLAGGWEQFF. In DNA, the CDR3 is TGTGCCAGCAGCCGCGGACTAGCGGGAGGATGGGAGCAGTTCTTC.

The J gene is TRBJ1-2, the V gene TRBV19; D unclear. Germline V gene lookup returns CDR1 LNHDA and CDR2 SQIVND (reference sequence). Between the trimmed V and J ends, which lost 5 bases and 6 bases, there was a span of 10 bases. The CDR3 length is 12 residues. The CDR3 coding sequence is TGTGCCAGTAGTTCCCGGGAGGATGGCTACACCTTC. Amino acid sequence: CASSSREDGYTF.

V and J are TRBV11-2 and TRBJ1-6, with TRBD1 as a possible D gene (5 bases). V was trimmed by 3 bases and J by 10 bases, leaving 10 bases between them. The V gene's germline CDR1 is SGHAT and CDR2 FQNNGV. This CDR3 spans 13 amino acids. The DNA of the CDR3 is TGTGCCAGCAGCTTGGGAGGGGAATCACCCCTCCACTTT. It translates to CASSLGGESPLHF.

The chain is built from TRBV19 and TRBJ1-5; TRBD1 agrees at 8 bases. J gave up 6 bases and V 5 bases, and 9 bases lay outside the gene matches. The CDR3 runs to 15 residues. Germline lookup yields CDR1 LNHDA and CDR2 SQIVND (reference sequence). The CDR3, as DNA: TGTGCCAGTAGTGTCGACAGGGGACGGAGTCAGCCCCAGCATTTT. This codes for CASSVDRGRSQPQHF.

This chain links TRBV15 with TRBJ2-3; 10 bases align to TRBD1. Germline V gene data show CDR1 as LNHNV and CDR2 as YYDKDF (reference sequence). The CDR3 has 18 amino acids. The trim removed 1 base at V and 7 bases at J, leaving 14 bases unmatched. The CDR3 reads CATSRGPGQGTSTYTQYF. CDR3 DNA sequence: TGTGCCACCAGCAGAGGACCGGGACAGGGGACTAGTACGTATACGCAGTATTTT.

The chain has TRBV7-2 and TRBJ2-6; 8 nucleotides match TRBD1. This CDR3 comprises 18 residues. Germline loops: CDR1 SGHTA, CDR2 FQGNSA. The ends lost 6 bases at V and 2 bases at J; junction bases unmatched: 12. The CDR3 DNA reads TGTGCCAGCAGGCGCACGGGACAGGTCCGGACTGGGGCCAACGTCCTGACTTTC. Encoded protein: CASRRTGQVRTGANVLTF.

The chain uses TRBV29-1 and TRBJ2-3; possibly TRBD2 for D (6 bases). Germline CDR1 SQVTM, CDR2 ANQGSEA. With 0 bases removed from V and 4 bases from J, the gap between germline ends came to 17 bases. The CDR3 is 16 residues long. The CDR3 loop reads CSVEDLEDYQADTQYF. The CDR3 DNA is TGCAGCGTTGAAGATCTTGAGGACTATCAAGCAGATACGCAGTATTTT.

CDR3 protein: CASSFSGGNTEAFF. DNA of the CDR3: TGCGCCAGCAGCTTTTCGGGTGGGAACACTGAAGCTTTCTTT. The chain carries TRBV5-1 and TRBJ1-1; D is uncertain. This CDR3 contains 14 residues. Germline CDR1 is SGHRS and CDR2 is YFSETQ. The V and J ends lost 2 bases and 1 base respectively, with 9 bases between them.

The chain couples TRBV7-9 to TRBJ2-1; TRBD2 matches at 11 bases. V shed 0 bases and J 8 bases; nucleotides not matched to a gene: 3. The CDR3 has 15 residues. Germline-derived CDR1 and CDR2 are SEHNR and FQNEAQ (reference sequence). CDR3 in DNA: TGTGCCAGCAGCTTAGCACTAGCGGGAGCGTATGAGCAGTTCTTC. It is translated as CASSLALAGAYEQFF. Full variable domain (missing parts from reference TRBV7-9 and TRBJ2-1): DTGVSQNPRHKITKRGQNVTFRCDPISEHNRLYWYRQTLGQGPEFLTYFQNEAQLEKSRLLSDRFSAERPKGSFSTLEIQRTEQGDSAMYLCASSLALAGAYEQFFGPGTRLTVL.

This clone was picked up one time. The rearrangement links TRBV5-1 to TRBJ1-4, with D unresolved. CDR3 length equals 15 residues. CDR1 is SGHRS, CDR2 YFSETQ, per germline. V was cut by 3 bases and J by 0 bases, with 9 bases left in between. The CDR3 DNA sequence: TGCGCCAGCAGCTCCTACCGTGCAACTAATGAAAAACTGTTTTTT. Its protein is CASSSYRATNEKLFF. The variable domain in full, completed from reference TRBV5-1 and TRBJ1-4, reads KAGVTQTPRYLIKTRGQQVTLSCSPISGHRSVSWYQQTPGQGLQFLFEYFSETQRNKGNFPGRFSGRQFSNSRSEMNVSTLELGDSALYLCASSSYRATNEKLFFGSGTQLSVL.

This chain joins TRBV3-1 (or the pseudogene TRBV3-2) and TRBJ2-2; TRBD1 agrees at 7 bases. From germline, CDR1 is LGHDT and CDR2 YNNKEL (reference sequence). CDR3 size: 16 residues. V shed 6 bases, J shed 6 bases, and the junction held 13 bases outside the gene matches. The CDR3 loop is CASSRTGAAVPGELFF. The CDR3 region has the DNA TGTGCCAGCAGTCGTACAGGGGCCGCAGTTCCCGGGGAGCTGTTTTTT.

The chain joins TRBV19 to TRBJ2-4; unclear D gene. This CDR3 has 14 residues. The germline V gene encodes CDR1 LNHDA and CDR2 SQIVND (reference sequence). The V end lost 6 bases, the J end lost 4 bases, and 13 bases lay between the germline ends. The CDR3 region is CASRPMGRKNIQYF. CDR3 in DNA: TGTGCCAGTAGGCCCATGGGCAGAAAAAACATTCAGTACTTC. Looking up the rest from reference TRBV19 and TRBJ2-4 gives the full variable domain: DGGITQSPKYLFRKEGQNVTLSCEQNLNHDAMYWYRQDPGQGLRLIYYSQIVNDFQKGDIAEGYSVSREKKESFPLTVTSAQKNPTAFYLCASRPMGRKNIQYFGAGTRLSVL.

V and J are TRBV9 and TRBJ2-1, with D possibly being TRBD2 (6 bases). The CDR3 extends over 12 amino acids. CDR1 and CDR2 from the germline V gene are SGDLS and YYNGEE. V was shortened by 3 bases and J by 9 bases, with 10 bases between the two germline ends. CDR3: CASSGRVSEQFF. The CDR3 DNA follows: TGTGCCAGCAGCGGGAGGGTAAGTGAGCAGTTCTTC.

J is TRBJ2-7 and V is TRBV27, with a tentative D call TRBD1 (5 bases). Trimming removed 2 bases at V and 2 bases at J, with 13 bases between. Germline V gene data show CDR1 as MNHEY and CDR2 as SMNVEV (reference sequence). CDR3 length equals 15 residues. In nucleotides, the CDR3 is TGTGCCAGCAGTTTAAGGGTAGGGGATCCCTACGAGCAGTACTTC. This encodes CASSLRVGDPYEQYF.

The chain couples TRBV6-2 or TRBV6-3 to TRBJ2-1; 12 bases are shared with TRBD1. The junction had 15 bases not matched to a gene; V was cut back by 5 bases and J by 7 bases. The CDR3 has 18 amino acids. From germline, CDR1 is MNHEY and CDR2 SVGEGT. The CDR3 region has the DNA TGTGCCAGCAGTCCATCCCCAATCCGGGACAGGGGGCGGAATGAGCAGTTCTTC. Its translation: CASSPSPIRDRGRNEQFF.